Described below is a single TCR beta chain sequence and its context. Its target is not known. These data originate in a study of CXCR3-negative and CXCR3-positive naive CD8 T cells. Study findings and constraints: Diversity was high in both naive subsets and much lower in memory cells. Comparison of naive subsets found surface CD5 to be comparable, and TCR strength was inferred on the basis of TRB CDR3 properties.

This CDR3 contains 14 residues. The TRB libraries of cDNA were built by UMI-labeled 5' RACE. TCRdb re-called the 5' RACE reads; every CDR3 protein appears as one record, without DNA. The repertoire table contains approximately 49,000 distinct CDR3 sequences. The rearrangement joins TRBV12-3 or TRBV12-4 to TRBJ1-1; TCRdb's D gene call, TRBD1, goes unchecked for lack of DNA. This TCR came from a human donor in good health. Some clones in this sample may be carry-over from other donors' samples. Sequencing used memory CD8+ T cells from blood. CDR3 in amino acids: CASSRTELNTEAFF.